This record covers a single T cell receptor beta chain. Germline V gives CDR1 SGHNT, CDR2 YYREEE (reference sequence). The CDR3 totals 14 residues. Trimming left V 5 bases short and J 5 bases short, with 16 bases between. These data belong to a study of blood T cell repertoires in COVID-19. Original processing methods: Cell counts per sample came from amplifying reference gene primers. TCRdb's table, derived via immunoSEQ multiplex PCR, lists solely in-frame clones and lacks some. V and J calls and clone size are copied from that table; D and trimming were computed from the DNA. The sample has 70,000 to 95,000 clones; roughly four fifths are singletons.

The source material was peripheral blood. The receptor comes from a human donor in a cohort sampled during active COVID-19. This chain links TRBV5-4 with TRBJ1-1; D possibly corresponds to TRBD1 (5 bases). DNA of the CDR3: TGTGCCAGCAGACTGGGGCAGGGTGGGACTGAAGCTTTCTTT. Its protein is CASRLGQGGTEAFF.